Listed below are T cell receptor beta chains from one sample, sequenced in a study of blood T cell repertoires in COVID-19. Sequencing was performed with immunoSEQ multiplex PCR; in TCRdb, only in-frame clones are kept and a portion is missing. Of tens of thousands of clones in the sample, 80% to 90% were seen once. The sample comprised peripheral blood. The receptors were gathered from a human donor in a cohort sampled during active COVID-19. Both conserved end residues are part of each CDR3. The D gene is left open where the match is weak. Clone size is not always given. Where it is, it says once, few, many or a class for expanded clones.

j_call,clone_size,v_call,d_call,cdr3_nt,cdr3_aa
TRBJ2-3,.,TRBV7-8,.,TGTGCCAGCAGCACTCGGGACTCAGCAGATACGCAGTATTTT,CASSTRDSADTQYF
TRBJ2-7,.,TRBV5-4,TRBD1,TGTGCCAGCAGCCCACGACAGGGGCCGGGGTACGAGCAGTACTTC,CASSPRQGPGYEQYF
TRBJ2-5,once,TRBV4-1,.,TGCGCCAGCAGCCAAGTCTATACAGGCACAGGGGAGACCCAGTACTTC,CASSQVYTGTGETQYF
TRBJ2-7,.,TRBV30,.,TGTGCCTGGGCCCTGGGGGGGGGCGGATTTTACGAGCAGTACTTC,CAWALGGGGFYEQYF
TRBJ2-7,.,TRBV7-4,.,TGTGCCAGCAGCTTAGCGGGAGGGACAAGCTACGAGCAGTACTTC,CASSLAGGTSYEQYF
TRBJ2-3,.,TRBV12-3/TRBV12-4,.,TGTGCCAGCAGGGGAGGGGGTACGCAGTATTTT,CASRGGGTQYF
TRBJ2-2,.,TRBV18,TRBD1,TGTGCCAGCTCACTCACCGGGACAGCTGGCGGGGAGCTGTTTTTT,CASSLTGTAGGELFF
TRBJ1-3,few,TRBV4-1,.,TGCGCCAGCAGCCAATTAAGCCTCAGGCGAAACACCATATATTTT,CASSQLSLRRNTIYF
TRBJ1-5,.,TRBV10-1,.,TGCGCCAGCAGGAAGGGGTCGGACAATCAGCCCCAGCATTTT,CASRKGSDNQPQHF
TRBJ1-1,.,TRBV9,TRBD1,TGTGCCAGCAGCGCCTGGACAGGGCCTAACACTGAAGCTTTCTTT,CASSAWTGPNTEAFF
TRBJ2-4,.,TRBV5-1,TRBD1,TGCGCCAGCAGCCCCGACAGGGTCGGAAACATTCAGTACTTC,CASSPDRVGNIQYF
TRBJ1-5,.,TRBV5-1,TRBD1,TGCGCCAGCAGCTTGCGCCCGCGGACAGGGGGTGACAAGGGTCAGCCCCAGCATTTT,CASSLRPRTGGDKGQPQHF
TRBJ2-5,.,TRBV18,.,TGTGCCAGCTCACCACCGGACAGCCAAGAGACCCAGTACTTC,CASSPPDSQETQYF
TRBJ2-2,.,TRBV6-4,TRBD2,TGTGCCAGCAGTCCGCTAGCGGGGGGGCCCGGGGAGCTGTTTTTT,CASSPLAGGPGELFF
TRBJ1-2,.,TRBV12-3/TRBV12-4,.,TGTGCCAGCAGTTTGCGCCCTCATGGCTACACCTTC,CASSLRPHGYTF
TRBJ1-6,few,TRBV27,TRBD1,TGTGCCAGCCGGCCGGACAGGGCTAATTCACCCCTCCACTTT,CASRPDRANSPLHF
TRBJ2-1,.,TRBV5-1,TRBD2,TGCGCCAGCAGCTTGGATCCGGCGAGCGGGGGGAATGAGCAGTTCTTC,CASSLDPASGGNEQFF
TRBJ1-2,.,TRBV6-1,.,TGTGCCAGCAGTGAATTGGGGGCGCGCCATGGCTACACCTTC,CASSELGARHGYTF
TRBJ1-6,.,TRBV4-2,TRBD1,TGTGCCAGCAGCCAATCGGGACAGGAGAGCTCCTATAATTCACCCCTCCACTTT,CASSQSGQESSYNSPLHF
TRBJ2-7,.,TRBV3-1/TRBV3-2,TRBD2,TGTGCCAGCAGCCAGAGCGGGGGGGTCTCCTACGAGCAGTACTTC,CASSQSGGVSYEQYF
TRBJ2-7,few,TRBV30,TRBD1,TGTGCCTGGAGGGGGGACAGGAACCTTAACTCCTACGAGCAGTACTTC,CAWRGDRNLNSYEQYF
TRBJ2-7,.,TRBV11-2,.,TGTGCCAGCAGCTTAGGAGGGCTGTTGTTGTACGAGCAGTACTTC,CASSLGGLLLYEQYF
TRBJ2-2,once,TRBV15,TRBD2,TGTGCCACCAGCAGAGATTTAGCGGGGGGGCCTGGCGGGGAGCTGTTTTTT,CATSRDLAGGPGGELFF
TRBJ2-5,once,TRBV9,TRBD1,TGTGCCAGCAGCGTTGGACAGGGGTCAACCCAGTACTTC,CASSVGQGSTQYF
TRBJ1-3,.,TRBV7-9,.,TGTGCCAGCAGCCCGGTGGGGGGCTCTGGAAACACCATATATTTT,CASSPVGGSGNTIYF
TRBJ2-7,.,TRBV4-1,TRBD1,TGCGCCAGCAGCCAAGGAGACAGGGAACACGAGCAGTACTTC,CASSQGDREHEQYF
TRBJ2-7,.,TRBV5-4,.,TGTGCCGGCGGGGACGCCGGGGAGCAGTACTTC,CAGGDAGEQYF
TRBJ2-3,few,TRBV11-1,.,TGTGCCAGCAGCTTTCAGGGGAAGTCAGATACGCAGTATTTT,CASSFQGKSDTQYF
TRBJ2-1,.,TRBV5-1,.,TGCGCCAGCAGCTTGGCCCTAGCTGCTTACGAGCAGTTCTTC,CASSLALAAYEQFF
TRBJ1-2,.,TRBV2,TRBD1,TGTGCCAGCAGCTCCGGGACAGGGCTTGTCATAGTTGGTGGCTACACCTTC,CASSSGTGLVIVGGYTF
TRBJ1-2,.,TRBV5-6,TRBD1,TGTGCCAGCAGCTTGAGGACAGGGATTTTTAACTATGGCTACACCTTC,CASSLRTGIFNYGYTF
TRBJ2-1,once,TRBV18,.,TGTGCCAGCTCACCCCCGACAGGTTACAATGAGCAGTTCTTC,CASSPPTGYNEQFF
TRBJ2-4,.,TRBV10-2,TRBD1,TGCGCCAGCAGTACTGGACAGGGGTGGAACATTCAGTACTTC,CASSTGQGWNIQYF
TRBJ1-1,.,TRBV4-1,.,TGCGCCAGCAGCCAAGAAGTGGAGGGGACTGAAGCTTTCTTT,CASSQEVEGTEAFF
TRBJ2-2,.,TRBV6-4,.,TGTGCCAGCAGTTCCCGGCAGGCCGGGGAGCTGTTTTTT,CASSSRQAGELFF
TRBJ2-7,.,TRBV5-1,TRBD1,TGCGCCAGCAGCGTCGGGACAGGGTTATACGAGCAGTACTTC,CASSVGTGLYEQYF
TRBJ1-4,.,TRBV28,.,TGTGCCAGCACCTCAAGGATAAGGGGAACTAATGAAAAACTGTTTTTT,CASTSRIRGTNEKLFF
TRBJ2-7,.,TRBV20-1,.,TGCAGTTTAAGCCGGGTCCACGAGCAGTACTTC,CSLSRVHEQYF